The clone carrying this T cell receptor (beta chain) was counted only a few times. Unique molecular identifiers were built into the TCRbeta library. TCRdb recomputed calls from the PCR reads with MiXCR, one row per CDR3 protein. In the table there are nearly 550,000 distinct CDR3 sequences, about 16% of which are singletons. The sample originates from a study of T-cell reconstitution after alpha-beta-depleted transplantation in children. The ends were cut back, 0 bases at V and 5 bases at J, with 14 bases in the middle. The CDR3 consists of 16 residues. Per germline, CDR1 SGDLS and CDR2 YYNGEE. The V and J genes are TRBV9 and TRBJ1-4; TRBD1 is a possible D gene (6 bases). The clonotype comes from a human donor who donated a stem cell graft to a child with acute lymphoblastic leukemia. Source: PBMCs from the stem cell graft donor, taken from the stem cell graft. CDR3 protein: CASSVAGGAQNEKLFF. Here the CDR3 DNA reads TGTGCCAGCAGCGTAGCTGGGGGGGCTCAAAATGAAAAACTGTTTTTT.